The TCR beta chain described here comes from a study of T cells in Graves' hyperthyroidism and ophthalmopathy. Amplification of TCR beta CDR3 regions used RNA as the template. HTBI primers drove first-round RT-PCR of the TCR CDR3. TCRdb redid the calling of the multiplex PCR reads with MiXCR, one entry per CDR3 protein. This table holds 550,000 to 700,000 distinct CDR3 sequences, around 45% found once. Study-level points and caveats: In simple terms, a model built on 13 V-J features told ophthalmopathy apart from stable hyperthyroidism.

This clonotype was recorded at least ten times. Its antigen is still unknown. Trimming shortened V by 5 bases and J by 3 bases, and 11 bases separated the two germline ends. The CDR3 runs to 13 residues. Germline loops: CDR1 SGHRS, CDR2 YFSETQ. The gene calls are TRBV5-1 and TRBJ1-1; D not certain. Sequenced material: peripheral blood or thyroid tissue (not recorded which). The sequence was collected from an adult woman with Graves' disease, either hyperthyroidism or ophthalmopathy (not recorded which). The CDR3 spells CASRTRPYTEAFF. The DNA for the CDR3 is TGCGCCAGCAGGACGAGACCCTACACTGAAGCTTTCTTT.